This T cell receptor beta chain was recovered during a study of shared clonotypes between healthy human individuals. Naive CD8 isolation took CD45RO-negative cells positively selected for CCR7 and excluded terminally differentiated effector memory CD45RA+ cells. Germline V gene sequence: CDR1 SGDLS, CDR2 YYNGEE. The V end was cut by 0 bases, the J end by 4 bases, with 23 bases between. CDR3 size: 19 residues. Splitting of each subset's genomic DNA was done evenly across several immunoSEQ plates. Using immunoSEQ multiplex PCR, the repertoire was profiled, and TCRdb retains in-frame clones only, with some absent. In the table there are around 620,000 clones, roughly 95% of which are singletons.

The sequencing input was naive CD8+ T cells sorted from blood. The TCR sequence derives from a woman between 25 and 40 years old in good health. The chain uses TRBV9 and TRBJ2-1; D not certain. The CDR3 spells CASSVVGRRSGWGYNEQFF. In DNA form, the CDR3 reads TGTGCCAGCAGCGTAGTAGGTCGAAGGTCTGGGTGGGGATACAATGAGCAGTTCTTC.